These T cell receptor beta chains were read from a single sample in a study of long-term antiretroviral therapy in people with HIV. Profiled with immunoSEQ multiplex PCR; TCRdb holds only in-frame clones, not every one. Here the sample spans 20,000 to 30,000 clones, roughly 80% being singletons. The sample in question was unsorted PBMCs, obtained 4.4 years after starting antiretroviral therapy. These receptors all come from a man between 25 and 39 years old with HIV. The CDR3 runs from the conserved cysteine through the conserved F or W. The D gene is left open where the match is weak.

j_call v_call d_call cdr3_aa
TRBJ2-7 TRBV5-4 NA CASSSSSSYEQYF
TRBJ2-3 TRBV7-9 TRBD2 CASSLSGRKGGPTDTQYF
TRBJ2-7 TRBV7-8 NA CASRLEPSEQYF
TRBJ2-1 TRBV16 NA CASSQKDEGSSYNEQFF
TRBJ2-1 TRBV19 NA CASSPGVLTYNEQFF
TRBJ2-7 TRBV10-3 NA CAISESQMGAGVYEQYF
TRBJ2-2 TRBV25-1 NA CASTPNGKPNTGELFF
TRBJ2-3 TRBV5-1 NA CASSLAETDTQYF
TRBJ1-1 TRBV4-2 TRBD1 CASSQDRGGPEAFF
TRBJ2-5 TRBV7-8 NA CASSLVLAETQYF
TRBJ1-6 TRBV5-6 TRBD1 CASSGDRGIPNSPLHF
TRBJ1-4 TRBV7-8 NA CASSLESLGPEKLFF
TRBJ2-5 TRBV28 NA CASSPPHDRENQETQYF
TRBJ2-7 TRBV10-3 TRBD2 CAISGGLAKPSYEQYF
TRBJ2-2 TRBV6-1 NA CASTGGELFF
TRBJ2-2 TRBV27 NA CASSPGPWTITGELFF
TRBJ1-1 TRBV4-1 TRBD1 CASSLTGTGGFGEAFF
TRBJ1-2 TRBV9 TRBD1 CASSAGGAIYGYTF
TRBJ2-7 TRBV15 NA CATSRDRMDPYEQYF
TRBJ2-7 TRBV7-9 TRBD1 CASNTGTGRNEQYF
TRBJ1-5 TRBV5-1 TRBD1 CASSPRTGSSNQPQHF
TRBJ2-7 TRBV5-1 NA CASSLTPSYEQYF
TRBJ1-5 TRBV2 TRBD1 CASSDLGQGSDNQPQHF
TRBJ2-1 TRBV11-3 NA CASSLGGLNYNEQFF
TRBJ2-7 TRBV4-3 TRBD1 CASSLDRTIYEQYF
TRBJ2-7 TRBV10-3 TRBD1 CAISERQGVGWGYEQYF
TRBJ2-7 TRBV5-1 NA CASSTRGIDSYEQYF
TRBJ2-1 TRBV6-1 NA CASPGGGGPREQFF
TRBJ2-2 TRBV19 TRBD1 CASSMGQGATGELFF
TRBJ2-7 TRBV19 TRBD2 CASSSASGYEQYF
TRBJ2-7 TRBV7-8 NA CASSIVESYEQYF
TRBJ1-5 TRBV19 NA CASLDSPRGSNQPQHF
TRBJ1-5 TRBV28 NA CASSLLYGRPGPNQPQHF
TRBJ1-1 TRBV7-3 NA CASSLTYQGRNTEAFF
TRBJ2-3 TRBV5-4 TRBD2 CASRRGSSTDTQYF
TRBJ1-5 TRBV18 TRBD1 CASSPPGQGEDQPQHF
TRBJ1-5 TRBV18 NA CASSGLDRDQPQHF
TRBJ2-6 TRBV27 NA CASSLSVEGANVLTF
TRBJ2-7 TRBV11-2 NA CASSGLGGGSYEQYF